The present T cell receptor beta chain was sequenced within a study of blood T cell repertoires in COVID-19. Study-wide background: COVID-19 samples collected from the United States, Italy and Spain covered acute and convalescent phases.

The junction had 5 bases not matched to a gene; V was cut back by 4 bases and J by 0 bases. CDR1 is SGHRS, CDR2 YFSETQ, per germline. The CDR3 covers 16 residues. Some clones are missing from TCRdb's copy, which holds only in-frame ones; the method was immunoSEQ multiplex PCR. The sample includes about 77,000 clones, roughly 78% of them seen just once. The clonotype originates from a woman aged 70-85 years with acute or convalescent COVID-19. Sequencing was carried out using peripheral blood. The J gene is TRBJ2-1, the V gene TRBV5-1; TRBD1 matches at 9 bases. In DNA form, the CDR3 reads TGCGCCAGCAGCGTAGGACAGGGGAGCTCCTACAATGAGCAGTTCTTC. Translated: CASSVGQGSSYNEQFF.